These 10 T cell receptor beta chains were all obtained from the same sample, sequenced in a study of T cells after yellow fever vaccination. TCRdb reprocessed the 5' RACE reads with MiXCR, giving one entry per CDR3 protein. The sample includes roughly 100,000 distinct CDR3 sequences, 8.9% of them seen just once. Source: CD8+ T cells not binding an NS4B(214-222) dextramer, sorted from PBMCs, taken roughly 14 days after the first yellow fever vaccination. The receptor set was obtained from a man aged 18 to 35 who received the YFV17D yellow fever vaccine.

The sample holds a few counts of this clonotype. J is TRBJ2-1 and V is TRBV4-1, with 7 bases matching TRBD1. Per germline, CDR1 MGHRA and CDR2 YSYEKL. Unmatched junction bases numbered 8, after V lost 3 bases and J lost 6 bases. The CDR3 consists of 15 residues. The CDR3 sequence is CASSQRGGLGNEQFF. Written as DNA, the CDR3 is TGCGCCAGCAGCCAGAGAGGGGGCTTGGGCAATGAGCAGTTCTTC.

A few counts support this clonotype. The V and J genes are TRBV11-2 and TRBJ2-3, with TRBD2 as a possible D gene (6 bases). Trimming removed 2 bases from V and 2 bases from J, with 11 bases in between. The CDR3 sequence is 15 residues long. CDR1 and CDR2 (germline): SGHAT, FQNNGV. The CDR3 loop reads CASSLSGRPTDTQYF. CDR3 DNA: TGTGCCAGCAGCTTATCAGGGAGGCCCACAGATACGCAGTATTTT.

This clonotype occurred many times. CDR3 nucleotide sequence: TGTGCCAGCAGTTACTCAGGCGGTCTAATCAACCCTCACACAGATACGCAGTATTTT. This encodes CASSYSGGLINPHTDTQYF. The rearrangement joins TRBV6-5 to TRBJ2-3, with unresolved D. The V gene lost 0 bases and the J gene lost 2 bases, with 21 bases spanning the gap. The CDR3 has 19 amino acids. Germline CDR1 MNHEY, CDR2 SVGAGI.

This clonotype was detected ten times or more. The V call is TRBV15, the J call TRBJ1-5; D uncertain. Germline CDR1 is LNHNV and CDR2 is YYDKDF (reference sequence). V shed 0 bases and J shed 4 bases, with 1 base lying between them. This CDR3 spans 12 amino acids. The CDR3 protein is CATSRENQPQHF. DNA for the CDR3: TGTGCCACCAGCAGAGAAAATCAGCCCCAGCATTTT.

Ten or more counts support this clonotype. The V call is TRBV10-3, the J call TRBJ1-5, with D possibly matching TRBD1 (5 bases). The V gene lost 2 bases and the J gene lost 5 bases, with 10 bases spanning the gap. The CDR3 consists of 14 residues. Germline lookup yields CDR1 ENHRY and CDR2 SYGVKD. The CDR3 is CAISERIGDQPQHF. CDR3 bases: TGTGCCATCAGTGAGAGGATAGGGGATCAGCCCCAGCATTTT.

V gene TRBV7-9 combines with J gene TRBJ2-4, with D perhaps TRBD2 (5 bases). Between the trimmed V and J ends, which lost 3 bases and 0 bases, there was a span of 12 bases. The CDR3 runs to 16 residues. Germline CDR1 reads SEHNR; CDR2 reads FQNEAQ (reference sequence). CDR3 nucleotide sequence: TGTGCCAGCAGCTTGGTGTCAGGACTAGCCAAAAACATTCAGTACTTC. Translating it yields CASSLVSGLAKNIQYF.

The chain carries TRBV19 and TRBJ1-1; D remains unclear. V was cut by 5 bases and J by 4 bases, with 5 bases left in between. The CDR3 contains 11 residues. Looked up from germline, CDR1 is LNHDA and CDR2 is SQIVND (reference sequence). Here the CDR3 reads CASSVGTEAFF. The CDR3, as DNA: TGTGCCAGTAGTGTGGGCACTGAAGCTTTCTTT.

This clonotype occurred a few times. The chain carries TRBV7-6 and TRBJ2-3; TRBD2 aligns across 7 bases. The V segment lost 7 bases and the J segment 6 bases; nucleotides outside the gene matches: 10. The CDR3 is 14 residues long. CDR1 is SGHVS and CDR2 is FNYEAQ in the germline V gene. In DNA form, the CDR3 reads TGTGCCAGCACGACCCGGGGAGCGGGGGATACGCAGTATTTT. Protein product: CASTTRGAGDTQYF.

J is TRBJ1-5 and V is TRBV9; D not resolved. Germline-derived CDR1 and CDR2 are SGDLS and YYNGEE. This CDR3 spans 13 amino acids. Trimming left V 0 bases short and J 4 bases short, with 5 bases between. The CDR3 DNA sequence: TGTGCCAGCAGCGTAGACGGGAATCAGCCCCAGCATTTT. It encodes CASSVDGNQPQHF.

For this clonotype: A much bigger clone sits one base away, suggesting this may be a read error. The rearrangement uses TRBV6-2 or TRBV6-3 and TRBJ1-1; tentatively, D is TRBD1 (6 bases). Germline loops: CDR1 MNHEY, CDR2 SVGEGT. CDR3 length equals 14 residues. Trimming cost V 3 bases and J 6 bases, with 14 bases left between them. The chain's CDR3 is CASSYGGAFAEAFF. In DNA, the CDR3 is TGTGCCAGCAGTTATGGGGGCGCCTTTGCTGAAGCTTTCTTT.